This T cell receptor beta chain was observed in a study of T cells in Graves' hyperthyroidism and ophthalmopathy. TCR beta CDR3 regions were amplified from RNA transcripts. In the first-round RT-PCR of the TCR CDR3, the HTBI primer set was used. TCRdb re-analysed the multiplex PCR reads in MiXCR, keeping a single row per CDR3 protein. The sample contains under 450,000 distinct CDR3 sequences, 13% of which appear only once. Germline values: CDR1 SEHNR, CDR2 FQNEAQ (reference sequence). V dropped 3 bases and J dropped 6 bases, with 16 bases sitting between them. This CDR3 has 15 amino acids. The sample holds a few counts of this clonotype. Before ophthalmopathy appeared, progressors gave blood at initial hyperthyroidism diagnosis.

This clonotype was sampled from a man under 40 with Graves' hyperthyroidism that later progressed to Graves' ophthalmopathy. This chain links TRBV7-9 with TRBJ2-3; TRBD2 is a possible D gene (7 bases). Sequences were obtained from blood. CDR3 loop: CASSFSPGGADTQYF. CDR3 nucleotides: TGTGCCAGCAGCTTTAGTCCGGGGGGCGCCGATACGCAGTATTTT.